These 23 T cell receptor beta chains came from one sample sequenced in a study of blood T cell repertoires in COVID-19. The method was immunoSEQ multiplex PCR; TCRdb's version includes in-frame clones alone and lacks a portion of them. The data contain a few hundred thousand clones, 65% to 85% of them singletons. The sequencing input was peripheral blood. The source is a woman between 45 and 60 years old with acute or convalescent COVID-19.

The chain is built from TRBV6-2 or TRBV6-3 and TRBJ2-2; 9 bases match TRBD1. The CDR3 length is 16 residues. The trim removed 4 bases at V and 3 bases at J, leaving 6 bases unmatched. Germline CDR1 reads MNHEY; CDR2 reads SVGEGT. The CDR3 reads CASSSGTGLDTGELFF. The CDR3 DNA reads as TGTGCCAGCAGTTCAGGGACAGGGCTGGACACCGGGGAGCTGTTTTTT.

The chain links TRBV2 to TRBJ1-4; 8 nucleotides match TRBD1. V lost 6 bases, J lost 8 bases, and 2 bases stayed unmatched. This CDR3 has 12 residues. Germline-derived CDR1 and CDR2 are SNHLY and FYNNEI. The CDR3 DNA reads TGTGCCAGCAGCGGACAGGGCGAAAAACTGTTTTTT. It is translated as CASSGQGEKLFF. The variable domain in full, completed from reference TRBV2 and TRBJ1-4, reads EPEVTQTPSHQVTQMGQEVILRCVPISNHLYFYWYRQILGQKVEFLVSFYNNEISEKSEIFDDQFSVERPDGSNFTLKIRSTKLEDSAMYFCASSGQGEKLFFGSGTQLSVL.

This clone was observed a handful of times. The chain links TRBV10-3 to TRBJ1-3, with D possibly being TRBD1 (6 bases). CDR1 is ENHRY and CDR2 is SYGVKD in the germline V gene. The V and J ends lost 3 bases and 4 bases respectively, with 7 bases between them. This CDR3 comprises 13 residues. The CDR3 coding sequence is TGTGCCATCAGTGATCAGGGGGGAAACACCATATATTTT. It encodes CAISDQGGNTIYF.

The chain is built from TRBV25-1 and TRBJ2-3, with 9 positions matching TRBD1. The CDR3 runs 15 residues. The germline gives CDR1 MGHDK, CDR2 SYGVNS. With V trimmed by 4 bases and J by 5 bases, 7 bases remained unmatched. CDR3 nucleotides: TGTGCCAGCAGTGTTCGACAGGGGGTGATAGATACGCAGTATTTT. Its protein is CASSVRQGVIDTQYF.

This sequence joins TRBV19 and TRBJ1-1; no firm D call. Germline V gene lookup returns CDR1 LNHDA and CDR2 SQIVND (reference sequence). The CDR3 has 14 amino acids. Trimming pared 5 bases from V and 5 bases from J, leaving 15 bases between. The CDR3 region has the DNA TGTGCCAGTAGTCCGGAGGGCTCACGGACTGAAGCTTTCTTT. It specifies CASSPEGSRTEAFF.

This clone was picked up one time. The chain uses TRBV20-1 and TRBJ1-2; weak D call: TRBD1 (5 bases). The CDR3 sequence is 10 residues long. Germline CDR1 and CDR2: DFQATT and SNEGSKA (reference sequence). The CDR3 DNA follows: TGCAGCGCGGGGGATTATGGCTACACCTTC. Translating gives CSAGDYGYTF.

V gene TRBV9 combines with J gene TRBJ2-3; 8 nucleotides match TRBD1. Germline loops: CDR1 SGDLS, CDR2 YYNGEE. This CDR3 contains 18 residues. The V segment lost 4 bases and the J segment 2 bases; nucleotides outside the gene matches: 15. This CDR3 is CASSMSPPGQDFTDTQYF. In DNA, the CDR3 is TGTGCCAGCAGCATGAGCCCCCCGGGACAGGATTTCACAGATACGCAGTATTTT.

This chain joins TRBV2 and TRBJ1-1, with TRBD1 identical over 8 bases. The CDR3 is 13 residues long. V was pared by 10 bases and J by 1 base, with 5 bases of the junction left unmatched. Per germline, CDR1 SNHLY and CDR2 FYNNEI. CDR3 nucleotide sequence: TGTGCCACTCCGACAGGGGCGAACACTGAAGCTTTCTTT. Amino acids: CATPTGANTEAFF. Drawing the rest from reference TRBV2 and TRBJ1-1, the complete variable domain is EPEVTQTPSHQVTQMGQEVILRCVPISNHLYFYWYRQILGQKVEFLVSFYNNEISEKSEIFDDQFSVERPDGSNFTLKIRSTKLEDSAMYFCATPTGANTEAFFGQGTRLTVV.

The rearrangement joins TRBV5-4 to TRBJ1-2; TRBD1 might be the D (6 bases). Trimming took off 4 bases at V and 8 bases at J, with 18 bases between the two ends. The V gene's germline CDR1 is SGHNT and CDR2 YYREEE (reference sequence). This CDR3 contains 14 residues. CDR3 DNA sequence: TGTGCCAGCAGCGGCGAGGGGGGGCGCGTGGGCTACACCTTC. Its protein product is CASSGEGGRVGYTF.

The chain links TRBV18 to TRBJ1-4; 7 positions match TRBD1. Looked up from germline, CDR1 is KGHSH and CDR2 is LQKENI. Trimming cost V 3 bases and J 6 bases; bases outside gene matches: 7. The CDR3 contains 15 residues. CDR3 sequence (DNA): TGTGCCAGCTCACCCGATCAGGGGGGAGATGAAAAACTGTTTTTT. It codes for CASSPDQGGDEKLFF. The variable domain in full, with the rest retrieved from reference TRBV18 and TRBJ1-4, is NAGVMQNPRHLVRRRGQEARLRCSPMKGHSHVYWYRQLPEEGLKFMVYLQKENIIDESGMPKERFSAEFPKEGPSILRIQQVVRGDSAAYFCASSPDQGGDEKLFFGSGTQLSVL.

The chain is built from TRBV18 and TRBJ1-4; tentatively, D is TRBD1 (6 bases). Germline CDR1 and CDR2: KGHSH and LQKENI. V shed 3 bases and J shed 5 bases, with 10 bases lying between them. CDR3 size: 14 residues. This chain's CDR3 is CASSPIGTNEKLFF. The CDR3 bases are TGTGCCAGCTCACCGATCGGGACAAATGAAAAACTGTTTTTT.

The chain is built from TRBV19 and TRBJ1-2; tentatively, D is TRBD1 (6 bases). Trimming cost V 5 bases and J 1 base, with 11 bases left between them. Germline-derived CDR1 and CDR2 are LNHDA and SQIVND (reference sequence). This CDR3 region has 14 residues. The DNA of the CDR3 is TGTGCCAGTAGTGCGACAGGTGTTAACTATGGCTACACCTTC. Its translation is CASSATGVNYGYTF.

This clone was counted only a few times. The rearrangement links TRBV5-1 to TRBJ1-2; 8 nucleotides match TRBD1. Germline CDR1 reads SGHRS; CDR2 reads YFSETQ. The CDR3 loop spans 15 amino acids. Unmatched junction bases numbered 15, after V lost 6 bases and J lost 8 bases. The CDR3 protein is CASTRGTGPMDGYTF. CDR3 DNA: TGCGCCAGCACGAGGGGGACAGGACCCATGGACGGCTACACCTTC. Full variable domain (outside the CDR3, taken from reference TRBV5-1 and TRBJ1-2): KAGVTQTPRYLIKTRGQQVTLSCSPISGHRSVSWYQQTPGQGLQFLFEYFSETQRNKGNFPGRFSGRQFSNSRSEMNVSTLELGDSALYLCASTRGTGPMDGYTFGSGTRLTVV.

The V and J genes are TRBV4-1 and TRBJ2-3; 9 bases are a match to TRBD1. CDR3 size: 16 residues. In germline, CDR1 is MGHRA, CDR2 YSYEKL. V lost 0 bases to trimming and J lost 4 bases; unmatched junction nucleotides: 5. Here the CDR3 reads CASSQEIQGAADTQYF. The CDR3 nucleotides are TGCGCCAGCAGCCAAGAAATACAGGGGGCAGCAGATACGCAGTATTTT.

This chain uses TRBV7-9 with TRBJ1-3, with D unclear. The CDR3 loop spans 13 amino acids. Germline V gene sequence: CDR1 SEHNR, CDR2 FQNEAQ (reference sequence). Trimming cost V 5 bases and J 4 bases, with 9 bases left between them. CDR3 nucleotide sequence: TGTGCCAGCAGCCCCTCCGGGGGAAACACCATATATTTT. Translation: CASSPSGGNTIYF.

The genes are TRBV18 and TRBJ2-2; TRBD1 might be the D (5 bases). The CDR3 runs to 14 residues. Looked up from germline, CDR1 is KGHSH and CDR2 is LQKENI. V lost 7 bases and J lost 2, with 11 bases in between. DNA of the CDR3: TGTGCCAGCTGTGCCAGGGTTAACACCGGGGAGCTGTTTTTT. This encodes CASCARVNTGELFF.

The CDR3 loop is CASSEDRFNSPLHF. The CDR3 nucleotides are TGCGCCAGCAGCGAGGACAGATTCAATTCACCCCTCCACTTT. The rearrangement joins TRBV5-1 to TRBJ1-6, with a tentative D call TRBD1 (6 bases). This CDR3 is 14 amino acids long. Trimming stripped 4 bases from V and 7 bases from J, with 12 bases between. Germline values: CDR1 SGHRS, CDR2 YFSETQ.

This chain joins TRBV30 and TRBJ2-1; TRBD2 aligns across 13 bases. CDR1 and CDR2 (germline): GTSNPN, SVGIG (reference sequence). This CDR3 contains 15 residues. The trim removed 1 base at V and 8 bases at J, leaving 5 bases unmatched. The CDR3 DNA reads as TGTGCCTGGAGTGCCGGGACTAGCGGGATTCATGAGCAGTTCTTC. Its protein product is CAWSAGTSGIHEQFF.

The rearrangement joins TRBV2 to TRBJ1-1; perhaps TRBD1 as D (5 bases). The CDR3 extends over 13 amino acids. Germline CDR1 SNHLY, CDR2 FYNNEI. Trimming cost V 9 bases and J 3 bases, with 14 bases left between them. This chain's CDR3 is CARGDTRDTEAFF. The DNA for the CDR3 is TGTGCCAGAGGAGACACCAGGGACACTGAAGCTTTCTTT.

The chain employs TRBV19 and TRBJ1-1; 7 nucleotides agree with TRBD1. Germline assignment: CDR1 LNHDA and CDR2 SQIVND (reference sequence). This CDR3 has 13 residues. Losses at the gene ends were 7 bases for V and 1 base for J; bases not matched to a gene: 3. The CDR3 DNA is TGTGCCAGTAAGGACAGGAAGAACACTGAAGCTTTCTTT. Translated: CASKDRKNTEAFF.

This chain joins TRBV7-2 and TRBJ1-2; 9 bases fit TRBD1. Germline assignment: CDR1 SGHTA and CDR2 FQGNSA. The ends lost 6 bases at V and 3 bases at J; junction bases unmatched: 8. The CDR3 totals 15 residues. CDR3 protein: CASRPPGQGDYGYTF. The CDR3 nucleotides are TGTGCCAGCAGGCCCCCGGGACAGGGTGACTATGGCTACACCTTC.

The chain couples TRBV14 to TRBJ2-2; maybe TRBD1 (5 bases). The CDR3 spans 15 residues. V was clipped by 4 bases and J by 6 bases, with 15 bases between them. In germline, CDR1 is SGHDN, CDR2 FVKESK. CDR3 in DNA: TGTGCCAGCAGCCCTCCAAGGGGTTCCCCCGGGGAGCTGTTTTTT. Protein sequence: CASSPPRGSPGELFF.

The rearrangement uses TRBV29-1 and TRBJ1-2, with a possible D match to TRBD1 (6 bases). Germline CDR1 reads SQVTM; CDR2 reads ANQGSEA. The V gene lost 6 bases and the J gene lost 4 bases, with 15 bases spanning the gap. This CDR3 has 13 amino acids. The CDR3 here is CSVQSSDSYGYTF. CDR3 DNA sequence: TGCAGCGTCCAATCATCGGACAGCTATGGCTACACCTTC.